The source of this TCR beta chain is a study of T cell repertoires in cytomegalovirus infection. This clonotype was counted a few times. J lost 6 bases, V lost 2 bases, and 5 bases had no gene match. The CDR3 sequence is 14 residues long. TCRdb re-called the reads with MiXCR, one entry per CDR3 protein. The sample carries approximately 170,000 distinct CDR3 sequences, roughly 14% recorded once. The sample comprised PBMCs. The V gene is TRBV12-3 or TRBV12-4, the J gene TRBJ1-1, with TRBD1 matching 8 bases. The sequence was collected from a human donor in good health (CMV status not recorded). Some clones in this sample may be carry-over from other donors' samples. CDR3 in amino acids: CASSLQGAWAEAFF. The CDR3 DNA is TGTGCCAGCAGTTTACAGGGGGCATGGGCTGAAGCTTTCTTT.